This T cell receptor (beta chain) was captured in a study of T cell changes during pregnancy in multiple sclerosis. Germline CDR1 MNHEY, CDR2 SVGAGI. V was cut by 7 bases and J by 5 bases, with 11 bases left in between. CDR3 length equals 12 residues. Generated by immunoSEQ multiplex PCR, the TCRdb table keeps only in-frame clones and is missing some. The profile shows about 38,000 clones, under 95% of them singletons. The specimen comprised CD8+ T cells from peripheral blood mononuclear cells, sampled in the third trimester of pregnancy. The source is a female donor with multiple sclerosis, enrolled in a pregnancy study. The V gene is TRBV6-5, the J gene TRBJ1-1; D not resolved. This CDR3 is CASNRPGTEAFF. The DNA of the CDR3 is TGTGCCAGCAACCGGCCGGGGACTGAAGCTTTCTTT.